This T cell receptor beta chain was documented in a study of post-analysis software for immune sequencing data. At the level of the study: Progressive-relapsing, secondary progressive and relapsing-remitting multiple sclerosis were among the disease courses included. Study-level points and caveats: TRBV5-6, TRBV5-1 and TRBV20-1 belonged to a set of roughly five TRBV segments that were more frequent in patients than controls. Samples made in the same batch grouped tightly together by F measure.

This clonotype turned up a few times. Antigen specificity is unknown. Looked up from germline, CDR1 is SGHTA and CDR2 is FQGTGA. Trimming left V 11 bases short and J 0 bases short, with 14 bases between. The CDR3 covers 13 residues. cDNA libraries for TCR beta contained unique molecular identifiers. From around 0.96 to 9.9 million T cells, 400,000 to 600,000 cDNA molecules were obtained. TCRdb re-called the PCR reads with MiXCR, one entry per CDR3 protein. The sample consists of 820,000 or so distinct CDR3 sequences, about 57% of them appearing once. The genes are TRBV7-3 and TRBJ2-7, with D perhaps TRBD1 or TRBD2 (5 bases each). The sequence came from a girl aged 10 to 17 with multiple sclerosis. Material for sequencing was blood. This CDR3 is CASGQGSSYEQYF. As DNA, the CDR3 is TGTGCCTCGGGGCAAGGAAGCTCCTACGAGCAGTACTTC. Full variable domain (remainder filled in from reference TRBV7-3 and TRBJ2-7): GAGVSQTPSNKVTEKGKYVELRCDPISGHTALYWYRQSLGQGPEFLIYFQGTGAADDSGLPNDRFFAVRPEGSVSTLKIQRTERGDSAVYLCASGQGSSYEQYFGPGTRLTVT.